Detailed here is one TCR beta chain. Generated by immunoSEQ multiplex PCR, the TCRdb table keeps only in-frame clones and is missing some. This table holds about 300,000 clones, more than 70% found once. This sample was included in a study of blood T cell repertoires in COVID-19. Study background: The origin of the acute and convalescent COVID-19 samples was the United States, Italy and Spain.

The CDR3 has 13 amino acids. The V gene's germline CDR1 is SQVTM and CDR2 ANQGSEA. Between the trimmed V and J ends, which lost 4 bases and 2 bases, there was a span of 11 bases. This TCR derives from a woman aged 25 to 39 who had recovered from COVID-19. The sample was peripheral blood. This sequence joins TRBV29-1 and TRBJ2-5, with a weak D call TRBD2 (5 bases). In DNA form, the CDR3 reads TGCAGCGTTGGGGCTAGCCAACAAGAGACCCAGTACTTC. Its translation: CSVGASQQETQYF.